This T cell receptor beta chain was recovered during a study of cytomegalovirus exposure and HLA in healthy donors (dated by TCRdb to 2016 to 2017). About the study as a whole: In an earlier analysis of some 550 of the donors, under 300 Gb of sequence data and just under 120 million unique TCR beta sequences from roughly 190 million T cells were reported. A later genetic analysis used genome-wide SNP genotypes for about 65% of the 666 donors, treating that subset as a discovery cohort. The study profiled the T cell repertoires of approximately 700 subjects by immunosequencing and related them to cytomegalovirus serostatus. HLA typing included class I and class II loci at four-digit resolution. Donor age, sex, ethnicity and CMV serostatus were compiled together with the repertoire data. Because of strong linkage in the cohort, roughly five DR-DQ haplotypes were treated as single units for association and clustering. A later analysis re-examined previously published TCR beta repertoires from 600 to 700 donors and added high-resolution HLA genotyping to investigate patterns of TCR occurrence. The study was designed to test whether signatures of past pathogen exposure could be identified by cataloging public T cell receptors. The study combined high-throughput TCR immunosequencing, statistical association of individual TCRs with disease status, and machine learning to predict cytomegalovirus infection status. Approximately 300 gigabases of sequencing data and tens of millions of unique TCR sequences were included in an early release covering 550 to 800 HLA-typed donors. Across some 400 genotyped donors of the cohort, an average of 235,054 unique TCR beta nucleotide sequences per donor were sequenced, and approximately 19% of those sequences were non-productive. In an earlier analysis of over 550 of the donors, high-throughput TCR beta sequencing was used to judge whether each TCR beta V gene segment behaved as functional or pseudogenic. The genetic ancestry cluster associated with self-reported Caucasian donors included 81% of the 398 genotyped donors. All discovery cohort repertoires had been generated using a single sequencing platform. In addition to the first cohort of 666 subjects, a separate validation cohort of 120 different subjects was used. Rather than using new phenotypic data, the later analysis identified candidate immune exposures from TCR beta sequences and from how often those sequences occurred across donors. Typing coverage varied by locus: about 629-640 donors for A, B, C, DRB1 and DQB1; roughly 500 for DQA1; 606 for DPA1; 450 to 480 for DPB1. General findings and caveats noted by the study authors: Because some donors lacked HLA typing at each locus, the association tests relied only on the typed subset. In a later genetic analysis, fewer N-insertions in productive TCRs were reported among donors in an Asian-associated ancestry cluster than the 666-donor mean. Some IMGT-functional V segments, including TRBV6-2 and TRBV6-3, could not be told apart with the 87-base-pair reads, so those segments were excluded. In a later analysis, several top co-occurrence clusters were reported to appear linked to parvovirus B19, influenza, CMV and Epstein-Barr virus. In this cohort, only TCR beta chains were sequenced, and detectable features were limited by the absence of alpha or paired-chain data. A later analysis found that TCR association rates varied across HLA loci, with DRB1 alleles showing the most associated TCRs and HLA-C alleles the fewest. A further reported finding was that TCR beta sequences accurately predicted the HLA-A and HLA-B alleles for most subjects in the first cohort. The study gave a list of 150 to 200 TCR beta chains associated with cytomegalovirus. The earlier analysis of 450 to 700 of the donors excluded roughly 17 rarely observed V segments, including chromosome 9 orphons, because counts were too low. A later analysis found that most CMV-associated TCR beta chains appeared HLA-restricted, with HLA associations seemingly driven largely by CMV exposure. Across donors, most TCR sequences were observed very rarely, whereas some public TCRs were present in many individuals. An association between a missense DCLRE1C variant and V-gene and J-gene trimming of TCR beta chains was found in a later genetic analysis and replicated in an independent cohort. The authors suggested that the approach could potentially be generalized to other disease states and immunological phenotypes. In vitro tests confirmed that a few of the cytomegalovirus-associated TCR beta chains recognize cytomegalovirus antigens. CMV serostatus was the only immune exposure information available for the cohort. Correlated functional status among segregating V segments might reflect linkage disequilibrium, but an unknown experimental factor could not be ruled out. Roughly uniform sequencing depth across donors was assumed in presence/absence analyses, although this assumption may not hold. Broadly in line with IMGT annotations, most TCR beta V segments showed up in productive rearrangements about 90% or about 30% of the time in an earlier analysis of 450 to 600 of the donors. In a later analysis, some 17,000 TCR beta sequences were associated with specific HLA alleles at a false discovery rate of 0.05. A cluster of highly shared sequence variants was judged likely to represent a technical artifact of the sequencing pipeline. Compared with equally common non-associated chains, HLA-associated TCR beta chains in a later analysis were more clonally expanded and had lower generation probabilities. The classifier was reported to diagnose cytomegalovirus status with high specificity and sensitivity in both the original and validation cohorts. When HLA alleles, especially DR and DQ, strongly co-occurred, attributing TCR associations to individual alleles was difficult.

CDR1 and CDR2, per the germline V gene (reference sequence), are SGHNT and YYREEE. The CDR3 contains 16 residues, cysteine and phenylalanine counted. Only CDR3 DNA is held: 48 bases, read in frame from base 1. Clipping removes 4 bases from V and 3 bases from J, with 6 as the unmatched junction base count. In the case of this clone: No antigen is known for it. No base qualities exist here, and no much larger clone lies one base off it.

In total, 630 or so healthy bone marrow donors made up the cohort. At the time of sampling, all cohort members were nominally healthy, though unrecorded immune exposures were likely present. The donor tested CMV seronegative and was one of the 352 seronegative cohort members. A peripheral blood sample was collected from each donor, and TCR beta sequencing was performed on peripheral blood mononuclear cells. Genomic DNA was extracted from the blood cell samples with the Qiagen DNeasy Blood Extraction Kit. The library relied on the immunoSEQ multiplex PCR assay. For the multiplex PCR, a mixture combining 60 forward primers for TCR Vbeta segments and 13 reverse primers for TCR Jbeta segments was used. The CDR3 region of rearranged TCR beta genes was amplified from genomic DNA with a multiplex PCR assay. The Illumina HiSeq System was used to sequence the amplified TCR beta libraries as 87-base-pair reads. The source study handled its data this way. In a later analysis, roughly 80 million unique TCR beta chains were counted across the 500 to 850 repertoires, and approximately 11 million of these chains were shared by at least two donors. A nearest-neighbor algorithm error-corrected the raw reads and collapsed the reads into unique sequences, merging closely related sequences to remove PCR and sequencing errors. V, D and J gene segments were assigned by aligning CDR3 sequences to IMGT reference sequences. For a sequence to be retained, a match of at least six nucleotides to both a V gene segment and a J gene segment was required. Rearrangements were classified as productive when the CDR3 lacked stop codons and remained in frame with V and J, and all other rearrangements were classified as non-productive. Following IMGT convention, CDR3 was defined as the stretch from the second conserved V-encoded cysteine up to the conserved J-encoded phenylalanine. In an earlier analysis of around 540 of the donors, sequences lacking an unambiguous match to a single V gene segment were excluded. In an earlier analysis of a few hundred of the donors, a V segment was called functional when productive rearrangements were above 56.7%, and segregating when the standard deviation between donors exceeded 5%. A statistical classification framework was built for diagnosing cytomegalovirus status from the catalog of TCR beta chain sequences. In a later analysis, V and J genes were assigned by comparing TCR nucleotide sequences against IMGT/GENE-DB human TR gene sequences. Using the TCRdist pipeline, a later analysis assigned CDR3 sequences along with most-parsimonious VDJ recombination scenarios. A later analysis defined each TCR beta chain by its CDR3 amino acid sequence plus V-gene family, and excluded reads lacking a unique V-gene family. As a way to deal with suspected cross-contamination and a sequencing artifact, a later analysis dropped nearly 600 nucleotide sequences that were highly shared and had low generation probability. In a later analysis, a clonal expansion index for each public chain was calculated from normalized within-repertoire ranks of inferred template counts. Generation probabilities in a later analysis came from a VDJ recombination model fitted to out-of-frame rearrangements, and those results were checked against IGoR. A later analysis scored TCR-TCR, TCR-HLA and TCR-CMV co-occurrence with hypergeometric tests, applying a repertoire-size bias correction to TCR pairs. A later analysis estimated false discovery rates by permuting HLA or CMV assignments 20 times. In a later analysis, co-occurring TCRs were grouped with DBSCAN, and TCRdist sequence similarity was added when clustering was performed within HLA-allele-positive subsets. For co-occurrence clustering, repertoires with fewer than 30,000 or more than 120,000 public chains were excluded, along with a handful of repertoires with anomalous nucleotide sharing. Sourced from immuneACCESS, this table was stored by TCRdb with only in-frame sequences that have V and J called. A share of the clones is absent; for the studies checked, an unresolved V gene accounts for under half, and the remainder has no known explanation. The DNA gave D and trimming, while V, J and clone size come from that table. The sample table holds 200,000 to 250,000 clones, of which about 77% were seen once. Approximately 1.9% of the sample is in the top ten clones.

The source material was PBMCs. The sequence was obtained from a woman younger than 45 in good health and CMV-seronegative. The V and J segments used are TRBV5-4 and TRBJ2-5; 13 nucleotides in the junction match TRBD2. The CDR3 protein is CASSRGTSGVKETQYF. The sequence in DNA is TGTGCCAGCAGCCGGGGGACTAGCGGGGTTAAAGAGACCCAGTACTTC.